Presented here are 10 T cell receptor beta chains from one specimen sequenced in a study of T cell repertoires in cytomegalovirus infection. Each CDR3 protein gets one entry after TCRdb re-called the reads with MiXCR. The sample yields around 770,000 distinct CDR3 sequences, approximately 32% seen once. Their antigens remain unidentified. The source material was cultured CD8+ T cells from PBMCs, sampled from culture after CMV antigen stimulation. The source of these receptors is a human donor in good health (CMV status not recorded). Some clones in this sample may be carry-over from other donors' samples.

This sequence joins TRBV5-5 and TRBJ2-3, with a weak D call TRBD2 (5 bases). CDR1 is SGHKS, CDR2 YYEKEE, per germline (reference sequence). The V gene lost 4 bases and the J gene lost 3 bases, with 15 bases spanning the gap. CDR3 length equals 15 residues. This chain's CDR3 is CASSPGIQRTDTQYF. CDR3 DNA: TGTGCCAGCAGCCCCGGGATACAGCGTACAGATACGCAGTATTTT.

In DNA, the CDR3 is TGTGCCAGCAGGAATACCGACCCATCGAGCTCCTATAATTCACCCCTCCACTTT. Protein sequence: CASRNTDPSSSYNSPLHF. The V call is TRBV7-9, the J call TRBJ1-6; D unclear. V lost 6 bases and J lost 0, with 18 bases in between. The CDR3 runs to 18 residues. Germline V gene lookup returns CDR1 SEHNR and CDR2 FQNEAQ (reference sequence). Full variable domain (outside the CDR3, taken from reference TRBV7-9 and TRBJ1-6): DTGVSQNPRHKITKRGQNVTFRCDPISEHNRLYWYRQTLGQGPEFLTYFQNEAQLEKSRLLSDRFSAERPKGSFSTLEIQRTEQGDSAMYLCASRNTDPSSSYNSPLHFGNGTRLTVT.

This clonotype was found many times. This chain joins TRBV7-6 and TRBJ2-3; D possibly corresponds to TRBD2 (6 bases). The germline CDR1 and CDR2 sequences are SGHVS and FNYEAQ. The CDR3 is 14 residues long. Trimming shortened V by 0 bases and J by 5 bases, and 9 bases separated the two germline ends. The CDR3 sequence is CASSLAGGVDTQYF. The CDR3 nucleotides read TGTGCCAGCAGCTTAGCGGGGGGAGTAGATACGCAGTATTTT.

The J gene is TRBJ2-7, the V gene TRBV7-3; D remains unclear. V lost 5 bases and J 3 bases, leaving 2 bases between the germline ends. The CDR3 runs to 10 residues. CDR1 and CDR2 (germline): SGHTA, FQGTGA. CDR3 loop: CASSRYEQYV. CDR3 DNA sequence: TGTGCCAGCAGCCGCTACGAGCAGTACGTC.

The rearrangement joins TRBV15 to TRBJ2-3, with 8 bases aligning to TRBD2. From germline, CDR1 is LNHNV and CDR2 YYDKDF (reference sequence). This CDR3 has 18 amino acids. V lost 5 bases and J lost 1; bases outside the gene matches: 14. The CDR3 loop is CATSGLRVVSGGTDTQYF. Written as DNA, the CDR3 is TGTGCCACCAGCGGCCTAAGGGTTGTTAGCGGGGGCACAGATACGCAGTATTTT.

There are a few counts of this clonotype. V is TRBV2 and J is TRBJ2-5, with 10 bases fitting TRBD1. The germline V gene has CDR1 SNHLY and CDR2 FYNNEI. This CDR3 has 18 amino acids. V lost 6 bases to trimming and J lost 0 bases; unmatched junction nucleotides: 13. In DNA form, the CDR3 reads TGTGCCAGCAGATTGACATTTGTGGGACAGGGGTACCAAGAGACCCAGTACTTC. Its translation is CASRLTFVGQGYQETQYF.

The chain combines TRBV2 with TRBJ2-7; maybe TRBD2 (5 bases). Germline assignment: CDR1 SNHLY and CDR2 FYNNEI. V was clipped by 4 bases and J by 3 bases, with 19 bases between them. The CDR3 covers 16 residues. The CDR3 sequence is CASSGESEGRNYEQYF. The CDR3 region has the DNA TGTGCCAGCAGTGGGGAGAGCGAGGGCCGAAACTACGAGCAGTACTTC.

A word on this clonotype: This may be a read error, as it is one base from a much larger clone. The CDR3 end shows no conserved phenylalanine or tryptophan, and so a read error is likely. The rearrangement uses TRBV7-2 and TRBJ2-1; the match to TRBD2 covers 14 bases. J lost 5 bases, V lost 2 bases, and 14 bases had no gene match. Germline CDR1 and CDR2: SGHTA and FQGNSA. The CDR3 spans 20 residues. CDR3: CASSLIWLTSGGGPHNEQFL. The CDR3 nucleotides are TGTGCCAGCAGCTTAATTTGGTTGACTAGCGGGGGGGGACCCCACAATGAGCAGTTCCTC.

The genes are TRBV15 and TRBJ2-2; tentatively, D is TRBD1 (6 bases). The CDR3 is made up of 16 amino acids. The germline V gene encodes CDR1 LNHNV and CDR2 YYDKDF (reference sequence). Trimming shortened V by 6 bases and J by 5 bases, and 19 bases separated the two germline ends. CDR3 in amino acids: CATRVVAGAETGELFF. Here the CDR3 DNA reads TGTGCCACCAGAGTTGTGGCAGGGGCAGAAACCGGGGAGCTGTTTTTT. The full variable domain, its missing parts supplied by reference TRBV15 and TRBJ2-2, is DAMVIQNPRYQVTQFGKPVTLSCSQTLNHNVMYWYQQKSSQAPKLLFHYYDKDFNNEADTPDNFQSRRPNTSFCFLDIRSPGLGDTAMYLCATRVVAGAETGELFFGEGSRLTVL.

This clonotype was picked up a small number of times. V usage is TRBV28 and J usage is TRBJ2-3; D may match TRBD1 or TRBD2 (5 bases each). The length of the CDR3 is 17 residues. Per the germline V gene, CDR1 is MDHEN and CDR2 is SYDVKM. The V and J ends lost 3 bases and 4 bases respectively, with 20 bases between them. CDR3 DNA: TGTGCCAGCAGTTTTCCCGCCTCAGGGACGGATCCAGATACGCAGTATTTT. Translated, it gives CASSFPASGTDPDTQYF.